The subject of this entry is one TCR beta chain. What it binds is unknown. Germline trimming cut 0 bases from V and 4 bases from J; bases unmatched to any gene: 4. Germline CDR1 SGHRS, CDR2 YFSETQ. There are 15 residues in the CDR3. Findings and caveats of the study: The larger-cohort validation was restricted to a single TCR beta V-J rearrangement rather than whole repertoires. Tumor Tregs overlapped most with tumor, then blood, naive CD4+ cells.

A single record per CDR3 protein comes from TCRdb applying MiXCR to the 5' RACE reads. The table shows thousands of distinct CDR3 sequences, with 52% occurring only once. The receptor comes from a female donor with breast cancer. Material for sequencing was memory CD4+ T cells sorted from a lymph node. Subset of the sample: memory CD4+ T cells, CD4+CD45RO+CD25-. The genes are TRBV5-1 and TRBJ2-5, with 9 bases fitting TRBD1. CDR3 sequence: CASSLGQGGAETQYF. The CDR3 DNA reads TGCGCCAGCAGCTTGGGACAGGGGGGTGCAGAGACCCAGTACTTC.